This T cell receptor beta chain was identified during a study of T cells in women clearing cervical HPV infection. On the study more broadly: For cases, blood was sampled a median about 140 days after lesion detection, interquartile range about 90 to 200 days.

Regarding this clone: The antigen is undetermined. The read ends 3 residues early relative to the CDR3; the germline J gene fills the gap.

Study-level findings and limits: Combining TCR richness with V gene abundances gave approximately 0.84 AUC.

TCRdb's table, derived via immunoSEQ multiplex PCR, lists solely in-frame clones and lacks some. The table for this sample gives some 20,000 clones. The CDR3 contains 13 residues. Trimming took 6 bases from V and 6 from J, leaving 14 bases between them. Germline V gene sequence: CDR1 DFQATT, CDR2 SNEGSKA (reference sequence). Prevalent HPV16 infections were excluded; only incident single HPV16 infections included. Input material: blood buffy coat. This chain connects TRBV20-1 to TRBJ1-4; D is possibly TRBD1 (6 bases). The sequence was obtained from a woman between 18 and 70 years old with a cervical HPV16 infection that either progressed to CIN3+ or cleared (not recorded which). The sequenced CDR3 bases are TGCAGTGCCACAGGGATAGGTGATGAAAAA. It is translated as CSATGIGDEK. The complete CDR3 protein is CSATGIGDEKLFF.